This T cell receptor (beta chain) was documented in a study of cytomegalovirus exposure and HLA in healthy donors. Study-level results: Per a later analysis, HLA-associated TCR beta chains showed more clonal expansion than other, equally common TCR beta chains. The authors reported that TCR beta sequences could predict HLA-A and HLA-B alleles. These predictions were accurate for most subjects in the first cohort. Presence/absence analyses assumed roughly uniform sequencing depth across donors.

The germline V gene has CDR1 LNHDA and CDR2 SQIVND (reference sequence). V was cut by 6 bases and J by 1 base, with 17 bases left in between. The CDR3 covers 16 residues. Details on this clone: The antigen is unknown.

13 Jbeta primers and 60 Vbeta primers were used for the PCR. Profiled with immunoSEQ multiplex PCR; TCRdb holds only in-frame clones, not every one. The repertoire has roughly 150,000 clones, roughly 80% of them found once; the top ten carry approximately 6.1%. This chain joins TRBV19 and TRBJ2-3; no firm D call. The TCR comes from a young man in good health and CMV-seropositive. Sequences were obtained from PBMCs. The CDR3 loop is CASRAERNYRTDTQYF. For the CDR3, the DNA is TGTGCCAGTAGAGCTGAACGGAACTACCGCACAGATACGCAGTATTTT.